The T cell receptor (beta chain) under discussion was sequenced for a study of blood T cell repertoires in COVID-19 (dated by TCRdb to about 2020). Regarding the complete study: Samples covering the acute and convalescent phases of COVID-19 were provided by collaborators in the United States, Italy and Spain. The prospective study material was composed of cDNA or gDNA derived from T cells, B-cell-depleted T cells, or PBMCs. Subjects who had been exposed to COVID-19, were actively infected with it, or had recovered from it provided the deeply sampled blood TCRbeta repertoires that made up the dataset. The repertoires were released in a freely available public database intended as a resource for research on the immune response to SARS-CoV-2. The samples were drawn from the first 160 participants of the ongoing ImmuneRACE study and from 1,200 or so subjects provided by 6 global collaborators. A de-identified subject ID, COVID-19 status, age in years and sex were almost always included in the sample metadata. Where available, HLA class I and class II types were taken from metadata supplied by the sample provider and were not determined by assay-based typing.

In Seattle, one collaborating source enrolled patients while the infection was active and tracked those patients longitudinally over the course of disease. Collaborating institutions collected whole blood in K2EDTA tubes following their own protocols. Collaborator samples were shipped for TCRbeta analysis as frozen whole blood, isolated PBMCs, or DNA extracted from either sample type. Findings and caveats that apply to the study as a whole: How much clinical and demographic metadata was included differed by source and by participant, and the metadata was provided uncurated.

The germline V gene (reference sequence) supplies CDR1 MNHNY and CDR2 SVGAGI. The germline V end is reduced by 6 bases and the J end by 2 bases; junction bases left unmatched: 10. From cysteine to phenylalanine, the CDR3 is 15 amino acids long. Only the CDR3 portion is preserved as DNA: 45 bases, with reading frame beginning at the first base. As to this clone: Its antigen is unknown. Within one base of it there is no much larger clone, and no base qualities were kept.

TCRbeta CDR3 regions were amplified from genomic DNA using the immunoSEQ Assay, a bias-controlled multiplex PCR. The authors' analysis ran thus. The number of nucleated cells in each sample was estimated from the amplification of reference gene primers within the assay. To quantify the absolute abundance of each unique TCRbeta CDR3 rearrangement, sequence reads were collapsed and filtered. For each sample, productive Simpson clonality was calculated by taking the square root of Simpson's diversity index across productive rearrangements. This is the immuneACCESS table as TCRdb keeps it, with only in-frame sequences that have V and J called. A part of the clones is gone; compared with another copy, unresolved V genes explain less than half, and the rest is unexplained. The DNA was the basis for D and trimming; V, J and clone size are from that table. The sample table shows around 90,000 clones, and 70% to 90% are seen once. 2.1% of the sample lies in the top ten.

The specimen was peripheral blood. The origin of this receptor is a man aged 45-60 years with COVID-19, enrolled during active disease. This receptor chain uses TRBV6-6 and TRBJ2-7; 7 bases in the junction line up with TRBD1. The CDR3 here reads CASRERQGRPYEQYF. The DNA sequence is TGTGCCAGCAGGGAAAGACAGGGAAGACCCTACGAGCAGTACTTC.